The rows below give T cell receptor beta chains drawn from one sample of a study of CD4 T cell repertoires in COVID-19. TCRdb's table, derived via immunoSEQ multiplex PCR, lists solely in-frame clones and lacks some. The sample includes 20,000 to 25,000 clones, roughly 84% of them seen just once. The sequenced sample was central memory CD4+ T cells from blood, obtained before the COVID-19 pandemic. The receptor set was obtained from a human donor who had COVID-19. The CDR3 runs from the conserved cysteine through the conserved F or W.

j_call,v_call,cdr3_aa
TRBJ2-5,TRBV7-6,CASSQGLAGSTQETQYF
TRBJ2-3,TRBV11-2,CASSPGSASGRTDTQYF
TRBJ2-1,TRBV4-1,CASSHGLLAGGYNEQFF
TRBJ2-2,TRBV27,CASSPLRQGARTGELFF
TRBJ2-3,TRBV29-1,CSVLGLAGDTQYF
TRBJ2-7,TRBV10-3,CAISEGQTSHEQYF
TRBJ2-2,TRBV12-1,CASSFAYRGSNTGELFF
TRBJ2-3,TRBV7-9,CASRGGGANPDTQYF
TRBJ2-1,TRBV20-1,CSAIAYNEQFF
TRBJ1-4,TRBV5-4,CASSLDRTNEKLFF
TRBJ2-3,TRBV18,CASSPGFSGRTSADTQYF
TRBJ1-4,TRBV10-3,CAISYGANEKLFF
TRBJ1-1,TRBV7-6,CASSPLAENTEAFF
TRBJ2-1,TRBV21-1,CASSKGSGRYNEQFF
TRBJ2-2,TRBV9,CASSVAGDSGRGFTGELFF
TRBJ2-7,TRBV5-4,CASSFFSPPGEQYF
TRBJ2-4,TRBV7-9,CASSSRGVGGNIQYF
TRBJ2-5,TRBV28,CASRETGPQETQYF
TRBJ2-5,TRBV28,CASSLWAEKTQYF
TRBJ2-2,TRBV27,CASTFRGTGELFF
TRBJ2-7,TRBV10-3,CAISDLTGPQREQYF
TRBJ2-1,TRBV4-1,CASSQPWGEEQFF
TRBJ2-2,TRBV11-2,CASSLDRSAGELFF
TRBJ2-3,TRBV18,CASSPERLLPTDTQYF
TRBJ2-7,TRBV4-1,CASSLAGTSGVISSYEQYF
TRBJ1-1,TRBV19,CASLPRSGGWNTEAFF
TRBJ1-2,TRBV7-9,CASSPRGAEGYTF
TRBJ2-2,TRBV7-9,CASRSPALQGWTGELFF
TRBJ2-7,TRBV18,CASSLSTRGPDEQYF
TRBJ2-7,TRBV7-2,CASSVRGYLYEQYF
TRBJ1-1,TRBV11-2,CASSFVGQGATEAFF
TRBJ2-7,TRBV7-2,CASSIGSDRGTYEQYF
TRBJ1-2,TRBV28,CASRGANYGYTF
TRBJ2-1,TRBV28,CASSLGSSGGNEQFF
TRBJ2-4,TRBV5-4,CASSVWEPSGNIQYF
TRBJ1-5,TRBV18,CASSPGEWPQHF
TRBJ1-2,TRBV5-1,CASSLRTDGGGYTF
TRBJ2-7,TRBV5-1,CASSWGGPAHYEQYF
TRBJ2-3,TRBV7-2,CASSLGGGIDTQYF
TRBJ1-5,TRBV6-6,CASRGGFNQPQHF
TRBJ1-5,TRBV6-1,CASSEALARNQPQHF
TRBJ1-1,TRBV7-2,CASSSHPDRDDEAFF